This T cell receptor beta chain stems from a study of T cell changes during pregnancy in multiple sclerosis. The data were produced by immunoSEQ multiplex PCR, yet TCRdb's version contains in-frame clones alone and is incomplete. The sample has 68,000 or so clones, just over 90% seen once. Germline CDR1 is MNHNY and CDR2 is SVGAGI (reference sequence). The CDR3 runs to 14 residues. Trimming removed 5 bases at V and 0 bases at J, with 10 bases between. The J gene is TRBJ1-1, the V gene TRBV6-6; D not certain. This clonotype originated in a female donor in good health, enrolled as a control in a pregnancy study. The sequenced sample was peripheral blood, obtained in the second trimester of pregnancy. CDR3 sequence reads: CASSPLGVNTEAFF. The CDR3 DNA reads TGTGCCAGCAGTCCCCTCGGGGTGAACACTGAAGCTTTCTTT.